The present T cell receptor (beta chain) was sequenced within a study of human T cells and chemical hapten exposure. Time point defined: patch test 2, 6 weeks after DPC sensitization. Noted treatment: therapeutic diphenylcyclopropenone sensitization with weekly scalp DPC. Every donor had alopecia and was 18 to 70 years old; all were suitable for DPC. Germline V gene data show CDR1 as MDHEN and CDR2 as SYDVKM. The CDR3 is made up of 13 amino acids. V gave up 8 bases and J gave up 3 bases, with 13 bases separating them. This clonotype was observed a handful of times. Its specificity is unknown. Per the study methods: With a range of 23,224 to 690,600, the median per sample was around 96,000 TCRs. TCRdb re-derived calls from the RACE reads in MiXCR, one entry per CDR3 protein. TCRdb assigned the V and J calls; the authors' analysis was not used. The table includes fewer than 100,000 distinct CDR3 sequences, under 14% detected once.

Study findings and constraints: Relative to control repertoires, expanded TCRs gave rise to significantly more large CDR3 similarity clusters.

The V and J genes are TRBV28 and TRBJ1-2; weak D call: TRBD1 (6 bases). The receptor was derived from a man younger than 30 with alopecia areata. Some clones in this sample may be carry-over from other donors' samples. Sequenced here: whole blood, sampled in connection with sensitization to the hapten diphenylcyclopropenone (DPC). The CDR3 DNA is TGTGCCAGCGGATTACAGGGCTACTATGGCTACACCTTC. This encodes CASGLQGYYGYTF.